Each of the 13 T cell receptor beta chains below was sequenced from the same sample in a study of CD8 T cells in Susac syndrome. An input of about 0.45 to 1 ug of RNA was subjected to reverse transcription using random hexamers. From the immunoSEQ multiplex PCR reads, TCRdb called clonotypes with MiXCR, one entry per CDR3 protein. This sample has 110,000 to 150,000 distinct CDR3 sequences; around 95% occur once, and the top ten carry over 0.065%. The sample comprised CD4+ T cells from PBMCs. The source of these receptors is a human donor with Susac syndrome.

J is TRBJ2-5 and V is TRBV5-1, with 10 bases that match TRBD1. Germline assignment: CDR1 SGHRS and CDR2 YFSETQ. V dropped 6 bases and J dropped 5; count of bases not matched to a gene: 7. CDR3 length: 14 residues. CDR3 region: CASTSGTGVETQYF. The CDR3 DNA reads as TGCGCCAGCACCTCTGGGACAGGGGTGGAGACCCAGTACTTC.

This chain connects TRBV6-5 to TRBJ2-2; 13 bases line up with TRBD2. The CDR3 loop spans 15 amino acids. CDR1 is MNHEY, CDR2 SVGAGI, per germline. V shed 6 bases and J 4 bases; nucleotides not matched to a gene: 2. The CDR3 nucleotides are TGTGCCAGCAGCAGACTAGCGGGGGGCACCGGGGAGCTGTTTTTT. Residues: CASSRLAGGTGELFF.

The chain recombines TRBV25-1 with TRBJ2-3, with D possibly matching TRBD1 (6 bases). The germline CDR1 and CDR2 sequences are MGHDK and SYGVNS. The V gene lost 10 bases and the J gene lost 3 bases, with 17 bases spanning the gap. This CDR3 contains 14 residues. CDR3 in amino acids: CATGDRFSTDTQYF. The DNA for the CDR3 is TGTGCCACCGGAGACAGGTTTTCGACAGATACGCAGTATTTT.

This chain links TRBV6-6 with TRBJ1-5; 8 bases map to TRBD1. V shed 5 bases, J shed 1 base, and the junction held 4 bases outside the gene matches. The CDR3 has 15 amino acids. Germline-derived CDR1 and CDR2 are MNHNY and SVGAGI (reference sequence). In DNA form, the CDR3 reads TGTGCCAGCAGTAAAACAGGGGGGAGCAATCAGCCCCAGCATTTT. Translation gives CASSKTGGSNQPQHF.

This chain links TRBV9 with TRBJ1-2; TRBD1 might be the D (6 bases). V lost 0 bases to trimming and J lost 4 bases, with 13 bases between them. CDR3 length: 15 amino acids. Germline assignment: CDR1 SGDLS and CDR2 YYNGEE. CDR3 sequence (DNA): TGTGCCAGCAGCGTAGATCCCACAGGGTCCTATGGCTACACCTTC. It encodes CASSVDPTGSYGYTF.

The table lists this clonotype with a count of one. This CDR3 reads CASSDSTGRGQGYTF. CDR3 in DNA: TGTGCCAGCAGTGACTCGACGGGCAGGGGTCAAGGCTACACCTTC. The V and J genes are TRBV6-4 and TRBJ1-2, with D maybe TRBD1 (6 bases). Between the trimmed V and J ends, which lost 0 bases and 8 bases, there was a span of 16 bases. Germline CDR1 MRHNA, CDR2 SNTAGT. This CDR3 spans 15 amino acids.

V gene TRBV29-1 combines with J gene TRBJ1-1; possibly TRBD1 for D (5 bases). This CDR3 comprises 11 residues. Trimming pared 7 bases from V and 4 bases from J, leaving 10 bases between. Germline V gene data show CDR1 as SQVTM and CDR2 as ANQGSEA. The CDR3 bases are TGCAGCGCCGGGGGTAGCACTGAAGCTTTCTTT. Translating gives CSAGGSTEAFF.

The CDR3, as DNA: TGTGCCAGCAGCCCGGGACAGAGGGCCAACGTCCTGACTTTC. Encoded protein: CASSPGQRANVLTF. The gene calls are TRBV3-1 and TRBJ2-6, with TRBD1 identical over 7 bases. The CDR3 length is 14 residues. Unmatched junction bases numbered 2, after V lost 4 bases and J lost 5 bases. Germline values: CDR1 LGHDT, CDR2 YNNKEL (reference sequence).

The rearrangement links TRBV5-6 to TRBJ1-2; D unclear. Germline V lookup: CDR1 SGHDT, CDR2 YYEEEE. Trimming cost V 3 bases and J 8 bases, with 17 bases left between them. The CDR3 is 14 residues long. The CDR3 coding sequence is TGTGCCAGCAGCTCGGCGGCAACCCTCTTGGGCTACACCTTC. It codes for CASSSAATLLGYTF. Using reference TRBV5-6 and TRBJ1-2 for the parts outside the CDR3, the full variable domain is DAGVTQSPTHLIKTRGQQVTLRCSPKSGHDTVSWYQQALGQGPQFIFQYYEEEERQRGNFPDRFSGHQFPNYSSELNVNALLLGDSALYLCASSSAATLLGYTFGSGTRLTVV.

This rearrangement joins TRBV25-1 to TRBJ2-1; possible D gene TRBD2, 5 bases. The CDR3 length is 16 residues. From germline, CDR1 is MGHDK and CDR2 SYGVNS. V was trimmed by 1 base and J by 0 bases, leaving 10 bases between them. The chain's CDR3 is CASSEWSGGSYNEQFF. CDR3 nucleotide sequence: TGTGCCAGCAGTGAATGGAGCGGAGGCTCCTACAATGAGCAGTTCTTC.

The chain couples TRBV3-1 to TRBJ2-2, with D perhaps TRBD1 (5 bases). Trimming took 4 bases from V and 4 from J, leaving 13 bases between them. Germline V gene data show CDR1 as LGHDT and CDR2 as YNNKEL (reference sequence). This CDR3 region has 15 residues. CDR3 sequence reads: CASSPRARATGELFF. The CDR3 region has the DNA TGTGCCAGCAGCCCCAGGGCCAGGGCCACCGGGGAGCTGTTTTTT.

The table lists this clonotype with a count of one. This chain links TRBV12-3 or TRBV12-4 with TRBJ1-5; D is undetermined. Deletions cut 2 bases from V and 0 bases from J, with 8 bases between. The CDR3 runs 15 residues. In nucleotides, the CDR3 is TGTGCCAGCAGTTTATCAGGTGATAGCAATCAGCCCCAGCATTTT. As protein: CASSLSGDSNQPQHF.

The chain recombines TRBV5-1 with TRBJ2-3; 7 bases align to TRBD2. The CDR3 loop spans 17 amino acids. CDR1 is SGHRS and CDR2 is YFSETQ in the germline V gene. The ends lost 1 base at V and 6 bases at J; junction bases unmatched: 14. In nucleotides, the CDR3 is TGCGCCAGCAGCTTGCTCCATGGGCGGGGGTTCCCCGATACGCAGTATTTT. It is translated as CASSLLHGRGFPDTQYF. Full variable domain (remainder filled in from reference TRBV5-1 and TRBJ2-3): KAGVTQTPRYLIKTRGQQVTLSCSPISGHRSVSWYQQTPGQGLQFLFEYFSETQRNKGNFPGRFSGRQFSNSRSEMNVSTLELGDSALYLCASSLLHGRGFPDTQYFGPGTRLTVL.